Listed below are T cell receptor beta chains from one sample, sequenced in a study of long-term antiretroviral therapy in people with HIV. Method: immunoSEQ multiplex PCR; TCRdb's copy keeps in-frame clones and lacks some. The repertoire consists of about 34,000 clones, with 70% to 90% occurring once and the leading ten covering under 15%. The sequences come from unsorted PBMCs, collected 1.1 years after starting antiretroviral therapy. The receptors stem from a man younger than 35 with HIV. Both conserved end residues are part of each CDR3. A D gene is named only where the DNA matches it firmly. For some rows the clone size is stated as once, few or many, or as a class when expanded; others skip it.

>TRBJ2-7|TRBV9|.|TRBD2
CASSEQRGALRYEQYF
TGTGCCAGCAGCGAACAGCGGGGGGCCCTTCGGTACGAGCAGTACTTC
>TRBJ2-7|TRBV6-6|.|TRBD2
CASIHYLGGSSYEQYF
TGTGCCAGCATACACTATCTGGGCGGGAGCTCCTACGAGCAGTACTTC
>TRBJ2-3|TRBV15|.|.
CATSSRGYAQYF
TGTGCCACCAGCTCAAGGGGATATGCGCAGTATTTT
>TRBJ1-2|TRBV5-6|.|TRBD1
CASSLETGAWGYTF
TGTGCCAGCAGCTTGGAGACAGGGGCTTGGGGCTACACCTTC
>TRBJ2-7|TRBV27|.|.
CASSLSRPAHEQYF
TGTGCCAGCAGTTTATCACGTCCCGCTCACGAGCAGTACTTC
>TRBJ2-7|TRBV7-9|once|.
CATHGERGGASYEQYF
TGTGCCACCCACGGAGAGAGGGGGGGTGCCTCCTACGAGCAGTACTTC
>TRBJ1-2|TRBV7-2|.|.
CASSPGGDGYTF
TGTGCCAGCAGCCCGGGGGGGGATGGCTACACCTTC
>TRBJ2-5|TRBV18|.|.
CASSPPLGLAVLLQETQYF
TGTGCCAGCTCACCGCCCCTCGGATTAGCCGTTTTGCTCCAAGAGACCCAGTACTTC
>TRBJ2-1|TRBV5-8|.|.
CASSSKGVGDEQFF
TGTGCCAGCAGCTCCAAGGGCGTGGGTGATGAGCAGTTCTTC
>TRBJ1-1|TRBV19|.|.
CASSLVGRQNTEAFF
TGTGCCAGTAGTCTGGTAGGCAGACAGAACACTGAAGCTTTCTTT
>TRBJ2-7|TRBV18|.|.
CASSSGGTSYEQYF
TGTGCCAGCTCATCCGGCGGGACTTCCTACGAGCAGTACTTC
>TRBJ2-7|TRBV7-9|.|TRBD1
CASRSLGGTGSYEQYF
TGTGCCAGCAGGTCCCTAGGGGGCACAGGCTCCTACGAGCAGTACTTC
>TRBJ2-3|TRBV4-1|.|TRBD1
CASSHPGTDSTDTQYF
TGCGCCAGCAGCCATCCCGGGACAGACAGCACAGATACGCAGTATTTT
>TRBJ2-7|TRBV9|once|.
CASSVGTPYEQYF
TGTGCCAGCAGCGTAGGGACCCCCTACGAGCAGTACTTC
>TRBJ1-4|TRBV4-3|.|.
CASSQDTGSNEKLFF
TGCGCCAGCAGCCAAGATACAGGCTCCAATGAAAAACTGTTTTTT
>TRBJ2-7|TRBV21-1|.|.
CASSKVKGDCSYEQYF
TGTGCCAGCAGCAAAGTGAAGGGAGATTGCTCCTACGAGCAGTACTTC
>TRBJ1-2|TRBV19|.|.
CASSPYSGGYTF
TGTGCCAGTAGTCCATACTCTGGTGGCTACACCTTC
>TRBJ2-7|TRBV2|.|.
CASSVPSAKEQYF
TGTGCCAGCAGTGTTCCGTCGGCGAAGGAGCAGTACTTC
>TRBJ2-5|TRBV27|.|TRBD1
CASRYDRAETQYF
TGTGCCAGCCGATACGACAGGGCAGAGACCCAGTACTTC
>TRBJ2-1|TRBV6-5|.|TRBD2
CASSWTSTLSEQFF
TGTGCCAGCAGTTGGACTAGCACTTTAAGTGAGCAGTTCTTC
>TRBJ1-2|TRBV19|.|.
CASSIAGQVDYGYTF
TGTGCCAGTAGTATAGCCGGCCAGGTGGACTATGGCTACACCTTC
>TRBJ1-1|TRBV5-1|.|TRBD1
CASSLGGQGITEAFF
TGCGCCAGCAGCTTGGGGGGACAGGGAATCACTGAAGCTTTCTTT
>TRBJ1-4|TRBV2|.|TRBD1
CASSDPGTGSEKLFF
TGTGCCAGCAGTGACCCCGGGACAGGTTCTGAAAAACTGTTTTTT
>TRBJ1-2|TRBV27|once|.
CASSFRGGNGYTF
TGTGCCAGCAGTTTTCGGGGTGGAAATGGCTACACCTTC
>TRBJ2-5|TRBV10-3|.|.
CAISGGLAETQYF
TGTGCCATCAGTGGGGGGTTGGCCGAGACCCAGTACTTC
>TRBJ2-5|TRBV5-1|.|.
CASSFWGRLQETQYF
TGCGCCAGCAGCTTTTGGGGCAGGCTCCAAGAGACCCAGTACTTC
>TRBJ2-1|TRBV7-6|.|TRBD2
CASSSHQGTSGLYNEQFF
TGTGCCAGCAGCTCCCACCAAGGGACTAGCGGGCTTTACAATGAGCAGTTCTTC
>TRBJ1-5|TRBV4-1|.|.
CASSHGYRVRQPQHF
TGCGCCAGCAGCCATGGATACAGGGTTAGGCAGCCCCAGCATTTT
>TRBJ1-2|TRBV5-4|.|.
CASSLAGDRVGYTF
TGTGCCAGCAGCTTGGCCGGGGACCGGGTGGGCTACACCTTC
>TRBJ2-5|TRBV6-1|.|.
CASTLSQGIETQYF
TGTGCCAGCACACTTTCTCAGGGTATCGAGACCCAGTACTTC
>TRBJ2-5|TRBV11-1|.|TRBD2
CASSHVAGGPQETQYF
TGTGCCAGCTCCCACGTAGCGGGAGGACCCCAAGAGACCCAGTACTTC
>TRBJ2-3|TRBV29-1|.|TRBD1
CSVEAPFRETGSLSDTQYF
TGCAGCGTTGAAGCCCCCTTCCGAGAGACAGGGTCCTTGTCAGATACGCAGTATTTT
>TRBJ2-3|TRBV6-1|once|.
CASRPYTDTQYF
TGTGCCAGCAGACCCTACACAGATACGCAGTATTTT
>TRBJ1-2|TRBV29-1|.|.
CSVETLYYGYTF
TGCAGCGTTGAAACCCTTTATTATGGCTACACCTTC
>TRBJ2-5|TRBV28|.|.
CASSFELGLGQETQYF
TGTGCCAGCAGTTTTGAGTTAGGGCTGGGCCAAGAGACCCAGTACTTC
>TRBJ1-2|TRBV5-1|once|.
CASSLGQPIYGYTF
TGCGCCAGCAGCTTGGGGCAGCCTATCTATGGCTACACCTTC
>TRBJ1-1|TRBV5-5|.|TRBD1
CASSRDSWNTEAFF
TGTGCCAGCAGCAGGGACAGCTGGAACACTGAAGCTTTCTTT
>TRBJ2-3|TRBV5-1|.|.
CASREGLTDTQYF
TGCGCCAGCAGGGAGGGACTCACAGATACGCAGTATTTT
>TRBJ1-6|TRBV19|few|TRBD1
CATLSGQGTNSPLHF
TGTGCCACCCTTTCGGGACAGGGTACTAATTCACCCCTCCACTTT
>TRBJ1-2|TRBV7-9|.|TRBD1
CASRSDRENGYTF
TGTGCCAGCAGATCCGACAGGGAGAATGGCTACACCTTC
>TRBJ2-5|TRBV4-2|once|.
CASSPQALSEQETQYF
TGTGCCAGCAGCCCCCAGGCGCTTTCCGAGCAAGAGACCCAGTACTTC
>TRBJ2-7|TRBV15|.|.
CATSRGGSRTYSYEQYF
TGTGCCACCAGCAGAGGGGGGTCCCGCACCTACTCCTACGAGCAGTACTTC
>TRBJ2-4|TRBV5-6|.|.
CASSLTAGLAKNIQYF
TGTGCCAGCAGCTTAACGGCGGGGCTAGCCAAAAACATTCAGTACTTC
>TRBJ1-2|TRBV7-9|few|TRBD1
CASSFRPGQGYGYTF
TGTGCCAGCAGCTTCCGTCCGGGACAGGGCTATGGCTACACCTTC
>TRBJ2-3|TRBV13|.|TRBD2
CASSLGLGLAGTDTQYF
TGTGCCAGCAGCTTAGGCCTGGGCCTAGCGGGAACAGATACGCAGTATTTT
>TRBJ1-4|TRBV11-2|.|TRBD1
CASSAGQGYATNEKLFF
TGTGCCAGCAGCGCCGGACAGGGATATGCAACTAATGAAAAACTGTTTTTT
>TRBJ2-5|TRBV28|.|TRBD1
CASSSQGASGETQYF
TGTGCCAGCAGTTCACAGGGGGCCTCCGGAGAGACCCAGTACTTC
>TRBJ2-2|TRBV27|.|TRBD2
CASSYSGRVNTGELFF
TGTGCCAGCAGTTATAGCGGGAGGGTTAACACCGGGGAGCTGTTTTTT
>TRBJ2-7|TRBV7-2|.|.
CASRFGGTVYEQYF
TGTGCCAGCCGCTTCGGGGGAACGGTCTACGAGCAGTACTTC
>TRBJ2-1|TRBV19|.|.
CASRGVSEQFF
TGTGCCAGTAGGGGAGTTTCTGAGCAGTTCTTC
>TRBJ2-1|TRBV27|.|.
CASGHSGGQGNEQFF
TGTGCCAGCGGACATAGCGGGGGACAGGGCAATGAGCAGTTCTTC